The 27 T cell receptor beta chains below come from one sample, sequenced in a study of T cell repertoires in cytomegalovirus infection (dated by TCRdb to the late 2010s). Their specific antigens are unknown. The intended sense of this specimen's treatment or condition label: in vitro stimulation with specific CMV peptide epitopes to enrich CMV-specific T cells. Sequencing used an Illumina HiSeq 1500. TCRdb reprocessed the public reads (quality trimming at Q25 with fastp, clone calling with MiXCR) and kept in-frame beta chains. Rows merge per CDR3 protein into single entries with the most common DNA and genes. The sample profile shows about 47,000 distinct CDR3 sequences; about a fifth of them were found once. The ten biggest clones cover roughly 50% of the sample. The specimen comprised CD8+ T cells from cultured PBMCs, sampled from culture after CMV antigen stimulation. The receptors were sampled from a human donor in good health (CMV status not recorded). Some clones in this sample may be carry-over from other donors' samples.

This clonotype was recorded at least ten times. The rearrangement uses TRBV7-8 and TRBJ2-3; D assignment may be TRBD1 or TRBD2 (5 bases each). Germline CDR1 reads SGHVS; CDR2 reads FQNEAQ. V shed 0 bases and J shed 2 bases, with 12 bases lying between them. The CDR3 runs 16 residues. CDR3 in amino acids: CASSLASLGPTDTQYF. The CDR3 region has the DNA TGTGCCAGCAGCTTAGCTAGTCTGGGACCCACAGATACGCAGTATTTT.

This clonotype was counted only a few times. The V and J genes are TRBV9 and TRBJ1-4; TRBD1 might be the D (5 bases). The V gene lost 0 bases and the J gene lost 5 bases, with 5 bases spanning the gap. This CDR3 has 13 amino acids. CDR1 is SGDLS and CDR2 is YYNGEE in the germline V gene. In DNA, the CDR3 is TGTGCCAGCAGCGTAGGACAGAATGAAAAACTGTTTTTT. Encoded protein: CASSVGQNEKLFF.

This clonotype came up a few times. The chain employs TRBV7-9 and TRBJ2-7; the D is unclear. Germline V gives CDR1 SEHNR, CDR2 FQNEAQ (reference sequence). V lost 5 bases and J 0 bases, leaving 11 bases between the germline ends. The CDR3 runs 14 residues. DNA of the CDR3: TGTGCCAGCAGCCCAGAGGTCACCTCCTACGAGCAGTACTTC. It yields the protein CASSPEVTSYEQYF. The whole variable domain, remainder taken from reference TRBV7-9 and TRBJ2-7, is DTGVSQNPRHKITKRGQNVTFRCDPISEHNRLYWYRQTLGQGPEFLTYFQNEAQLEKSRLLSDRFSAERPKGSFSTLEIQRTEQGDSAMYLCASSPEVTSYEQYFGPGTRLTVT.

This rearrangement joins TRBV5-6 to TRBJ2-3; no definite D call. Trimming stripped 0 bases from V and 3 bases from J, with 2 bases between. CDR3 length: 12 residues. CDR1 is SGHDT, CDR2 YYEEEE, per germline. DNA for the CDR3: TGTGCCAGCAGCTTGGAGACAGATACGCAGTATTTT. Protein product: CASSLETDTQYF.

This clonotype was observed a handful of times. The chain recombines TRBV12-3 or TRBV12-4 with TRBJ2-4; D call uncertain. Trimming took off 4 bases at V and 5 bases at J, with 9 bases between the two ends. The CDR3 totals 13 residues. The CDR3 reads CASSSRPQNIQYF. The CDR3 nucleotides are TGTGCCAGCAGTTCGAGACCCCAAAACATTCAGTACTTC.

In this sample, this clonotype turned up many times. The V and J genes are TRBV7-6 and TRBJ1-2; TRBD1 is a possible D gene (5 bases). Germline V gene data show CDR1 as SGHVS and CDR2 as FNYEAQ. The CDR3 has 15 amino acids. Trimming left V 2 bases short and J 3 bases short, with 13 bases between. This CDR3 reads CASSLMGEDDYGYTF. CDR3 DNA sequence: TGTGCCAGCAGCTTAATGGGGGAAGACGACTATGGCTACACCTTC. Complete variable domain (other parts from reference TRBV7-6 and TRBJ1-2): GAGVSQSPRYKVTKRGQDVALRCDPISGHVSLYWYRQALGQGPEFLTYFNYEAQQDKSGLPNDRFSAERPEGSISTLTIQRTEQRDSAMYRCASSLMGEDDYGYTFGSGTRLTVV.

This clonotype was recorded at least ten times. This rearrangement joins TRBV12-3 or TRBV12-4 to TRBJ1-5; D is perhaps TRBD1 (5 bases). CDR3 length: 14 amino acids. V shed 1 base and J shed 2 bases, with 6 bases lying between them. The CDR3 bases are TGTGCCAGCAGTTTAGACAGGCGCAATCAGCCCCAGCATTTT. The encoded protein is CASSLDRRNQPQHF.

The chain joins TRBV6-5 to TRBJ2-7, with 9 nucleotides matching TRBD1. This CDR3 contains 15 residues. Germline V gene sequence: CDR1 MNHEY, CDR2 SVGAGI. V gave up 2 bases and J gave up 0 bases; unmatched junction bases: 2. Here the CDR3 reads CASSYGTGSSYEQYF. The DNA for the CDR3 is TGTGCCAGCAGTTACGGGACAGGGAGCTCCTACGAGCAGTACTTC.

The V call is TRBV7-9, the J call TRBJ2-1, with no clear D. The V gene lost 1 base and the J gene lost 0 bases, with 4 bases spanning the gap. The CDR3 runs to 14 residues. CDR1 SEHNR and CDR2 FQNEAQ come from the germline V gene (reference sequence). Here the CDR3 DNA reads TGTGCCAGCAGCTTAGAGGGCTCCTACAATGAGCAGTTCTTC. Translation gives CASSLEGSYNEQFF.

J is TRBJ2-2 and V is TRBV7-3, with 9 bases lining up with TRBD2. Germline V gene sequence: CDR1 SGHTA, CDR2 FQGTGA. CDR3 length: 14 residues. Trimming at V came to 7 bases and at J to 6 bases, leaving 6 bases not matched to a gene. The CDR3 is CASNAGGPAGELFF. CDR3 coding DNA: TGTGCCAGCAATGCGGGAGGGCCGGCCGGGGAGCTGTTTTTT.

The chain has TRBV5-1 and TRBJ1-1; 7 bases align to TRBD1. J was trimmed by 2 bases and V by 3 bases; bases with no gene match: 7. CDR1 is SGHRS and CDR2 is YFSETQ in the germline V gene. The CDR3 extends over 15 amino acids. The CDR3 loop is CASSSGAGGNTEAFF. The CDR3 DNA is TGCGCCAGCAGCTCGGGGGCAGGGGGTAACACTGAAGCTTTCTTT.

This clonotype has a count of ten or more. The DNA for the CDR3 is TGTGCCAGCAGCCCCGGGACTAGCGGGCTTGCCTCCTACGAGCAGTACTTC. As protein: CASSPGTSGLASYEQYF. The V gene is TRBV7-6, the J gene TRBJ2-7; 12 bases are shared with TRBD2. The CDR3 consists of 17 residues. V gave up 5 bases and J gave up 0 bases; unmatched junction bases: 8. Germline CDR1 SGHVS, CDR2 FNYEAQ.

This clonotype was recorded at least ten times. This rearrangement joins TRBV7-2 to TRBJ1-5; 8 nucleotides line up with TRBD1. Germline lookup yields CDR1 SGHTA and CDR2 FQGNSA. The CDR3 is 15 residues long. J lost 10 bases, V lost 1 base, and 9 bases had no gene match. Written as DNA, the CDR3 is TGTGCCAGCAGCTTAGTAACAGGGGGAGTCCGACCCCAGCATTTT. Residues: CASSLVTGGVRPQHF.

This clonotype was observed at least ten times. The V call is TRBV5-6, the J call TRBJ2-3; TRBD2 aligns across 10 bases. This CDR3 has 15 amino acids. The V gene end was trimmed by 4 bases and the J gene end by 6 bases; junction bases not matched to a gene: 8. Germline CDR1 and CDR2: SGHDT and YYEEEE. The CDR3 DNA sequence: TGTGCCAGCAGCCAGTCTAGCGGGAGTTGGGATACGCAGTATTTT. This translates into CASSQSSGSWDTQYF.

This CDR3 is CASSIDTGSNQPQHF. CDR3 nucleotide sequence: TGTGCCAGTAGTATAGATACGGGGTCCAATCAGCCCCAGCATTTT. The chain combines TRBV19 with TRBJ1-5; D ambiguous. Trimming stripped 0 bases from V and 3 bases from J, with 9 bases between. The germline gives CDR1 LNHDA, CDR2 SQIVND (reference sequence). This CDR3 region has 15 residues.

This clonotype was counted at least ten times. CDR3 loop: CASSPFRTGGFNEQFF. The CDR3 DNA reads as TGTGCCAGCAGTCCGTTCAGGACGGGAGGGTTCAATGAGCAGTTCTTC. The chain uses TRBV12-3 or TRBV12-4 and TRBJ2-1; 8 bases are shared with TRBD2. This CDR3 is built from 16 residues. Unmatched junction bases numbered 12, after V lost 5 bases and J lost 6 bases.

V gene TRBV7-9 combines with J gene TRBJ2-3; D is tentatively TRBD1 or TRBD2 (6 bases each). V was clipped by 5 bases and J by 3 bases, with 18 bases between them. The CDR3 runs to 16 residues. Germline V lookup: CDR1 SEHNR, CDR2 FQNEAQ (reference sequence). CDR3 in amino acids: CASSPYGGTGTDTQYF. DNA of the CDR3: TGTGCCAGCAGCCCGTACGGGGGCACCGGGACAGATACGCAGTATTTT.

V is TRBV7-9 and J is TRBJ2-1; TRBD2 matches at 7 bases. Germline CDR1 and CDR2: SEHNR and FQNEAQ (reference sequence). This CDR3 has 15 amino acids. Unmatched junction bases numbered 4, after V lost 5 bases and J lost 0 bases. This CDR3 is CASSPAGSSYNEQFF. CDR3 sequence (DNA): TGTGCCAGCAGCCCAGCGGGGAGCTCCTACAATGAGCAGTTCTTC. The full variable domain, its missing parts supplied by reference TRBV7-9 and TRBJ2-1, is DTGVSQNPRHKITKRGQNVTFRCDPISEHNRLYWYRQTLGQGPEFLTYFQNEAQLEKSRLLSDRFSAERPKGSFSTLEIQRTEQGDSAMYLCASSPAGSSYNEQFFGPGTRLTVL.

This clonotype was seen at least ten times. The chain links TRBV7-6 to TRBJ1-1; no definite D call. The CDR3 runs to 13 residues. Trimming removed 5 bases from V and 4 bases from J, with 11 bases in between. Per germline, CDR1 SGHVS and CDR2 FNYEAQ. CDR3 in amino acids: CASSRLSRTEAFF. In nucleotides, the CDR3 is TGTGCCAGCAGCCGATTATCCCGCACTGAAGCTTTCTTT.

This clonotype came up many times. The CDR3 nucleotides read TGTGCCAGCAGTTTAGCAGACAGGCTCTATGGCTACACCTTC. Protein product: CASSLADRLYGYTF. The genes are TRBV28 and TRBJ1-2; perhaps TRBD1 as D (6 bases). Germline loops: CDR1 MDHEN, CDR2 SYDVKM. V was clipped by 2 bases and J by 4 bases, with 11 bases between them. CDR3 length equals 14 residues.

This clonotype was seen more than once but under ten times. The chain recombines TRBV7-6 with TRBJ2-3; perhaps TRBD2 as D (7 bases). Germline CDR1 and CDR2: SGHVS and FNYEAQ. The CDR3 extends over 14 amino acids. V was cut by 6 bases and J by 3 bases, with 13 bases left in between. The CDR3 nucleotides read TGTGCCAGCAGGTTTCGGGGGGCAACAGATACGCAGTATTTT. This translates into CASRFRGATDTQYF. The full variable domain, rest sourced from reference TRBV7-6 and TRBJ2-3, is GAGVSQSPRYKVTKRGQDVALRCDPISGHVSLYWYRQALGQGPEFLTYFNYEAQQDKSGLPNDRFSAERPEGSISTLTIQRTEQRDSAMYRCASRFRGATDTQYFGPGTRLTVL.

The chain carries TRBV5-6 and TRBJ2-5; D is perhaps TRBD1 (6 bases). This CDR3 region has 15 residues. Deletions cut 4 bases from V and 7 bases from J, with 20 bases between. Germline V gene sequence: CDR1 SGHDT, CDR2 YYEEEE. The CDR3 DNA reads as TGTGCCAGCAGCGCAGGACAGCTCCTGGCAGGGACCCAGTACTTC. This sequence encodes CASSAGQLLAGTQYF.

This clonotype was seen only a few times. V gene TRBV7-3 combines with J gene TRBJ2-2; 9 positions match TRBD1. Germline CDR1 reads SGHTA; CDR2 reads FQGTGA. The J segment lost 1 base and the V segment lost 5 bases, leaving 2 bases of the junction unmatched. This CDR3 is built from 15 residues. The CDR3 DNA reads as TGTGCCAGCAGCCAGGGACAGGGGAACACCGGGGAGCTGTTTTTT. Translating it yields CASSQGQGNTGELFF. Full variable domain (remainder filled in from reference TRBV7-3 and TRBJ2-2): GAGVSQTPSNKVTEKGKYVELRCDPISGHTALYWYRQSLGQGPEFLIYFQGTGAADDSGLPNDRFFAVRPEGSVSTLKIQRTERGDSAVYLCASSQGQGNTGELFFGEGSRLTVL.

This clonotype was detected a few times. The J gene is TRBJ1-1, the V gene TRBV9; tentatively, D is TRBD1 (6 bases). Germline V CDR1 and CDR2: SGDLS, YYNGEE. Trimming took off 0 bases at V and 3 bases at J, with 12 bases between the two ends. This CDR3 is 15 amino acids long. The CDR3 spells CASSVGQGSDTEAFF. The CDR3 DNA reads as TGTGCCAGCAGCGTAGGTCAGGGGAGCGACACTGAAGCTTTCTTT.

The chain has TRBV6-8 and TRBJ1-1; possible D gene TRBD1, 6 bases. Trimming left V 8 bases short and J 5 bases short, with 18 bases between. CDR1 and CDR2 (germline): MNHGY, SAAAGT. The CDR3 extends over 14 amino acids. The CDR3 protein is CASWIGGGATEAFF. CDR3 nucleotides: TGTGCCAGCTGGATCGGTGGGGGCGCGACTGAAGCTTTCTTT.

This clonotype was seen a handful of times. V gene TRBV27 combines with J gene TRBJ2-7, with 8 bases identical to TRBD2. Germline V lookup: CDR1 MNHEY, CDR2 SMNVEV (reference sequence). V shed 5 bases, J shed 0 bases, and the junction held 9 bases outside the gene matches. The CDR3 has 16 residues. The DNA for the CDR3 is TGTGCCAGCAGTCGCCCCAGCGGGAGTAGCTCCTACGAGCAGTACTTC. Its translation: CASSRPSGSSSYEQYF.

This clonotype was recorded a few times. A much larger clone differs by one base, so this may be a read error. The chain combines TRBV11-2 with TRBJ2-7; 7 bases fit TRBD1. The CDR3 extends over 14 amino acids. The junction had 5 bases not matched to a gene; V was cut back by 5 bases and J by 1 base. CDR1 is SGHAT, CDR2 FQNNGV, per germline. The CDR3: CASSPRDRSYEQYF. CDR3 in DNA: TGTGCCAGCAGCCCCCGGGACAGATCCTACGAGCAGTACTTC.